The T cell receptor (beta chain) described here comes from a study of T cell responses to AZD1222 COVID-19 vaccine. Overall study findings and caveats: Recipients of two AZD1222 doses showed rising Spike-specific TCR breadth and depth. In the spike-specific TCR repertoire, nearly half reportedly target unmutated variant regions. White British people made up most donors, females outnumbered males, and clonal diversity was possibly underestimated. Repertoires were obtained solely post-peak T cell response.

The CDR3 is 14 residues long. V lost 6 bases, J lost 6 bases, and 18 bases lay in between. Germline V gene sequence: CDR1 MNHNY, CDR2 SVGAGI (reference sequence). Turning to this clone: Its antigen is unidentified.

Assay used: immunoSEQ multiplex PCR; TCRdb lists only in-frame clones, some missing. The sample includes 140,000 to 150,000 clones, around 93% of them seen just once. The receptor was isolated from an adult who received the AZD1222 COVID-19 vaccine. The specimen was peripheral blood, collected 28 days after the second AZD1222 dose. V gene TRBV6-6 combines with J gene TRBJ2-7, with D possibly TRBD1 on 5 matching bases. CDR3 sequence (DNA): TGTGCCAGCAGATTTGCACCGGTGGGGCGCGAGCAGTACTTC. This translates into CASRFAPVGREQYF.